Detailed here is one TCR beta chain. Its antigen remains undetermined. Within one base of it there is no much larger clone, and no base qualities were kept. The V and J ends are trimmed by 0 bases and 2 bases, leaving 5 bases between them. The germline V gene (reference sequence) supplies CDR1 DFQATT and CDR2 SNEGSKA. The cysteine opens and the phenylalanine closes a CDR3 of 13 amino acids. CDR3 DNA only is kept here, 39 bases in frame from base 1. This record comes from a study of response to subunit inactivated influenza vaccine (dated by TCRdb to 2017 to 2018). Notes on the research overall: Deep quantitative T cell receptor repertoire profiling was used in the study to track responses to a trivalent subunit inactivated influenza vaccine. The full study reports these points: According to the authors, only a limited number of new T cells may be recruited by each seasonal influenza vaccination.

Library generation was performed with RT-PCR. The data were produced on an Illumina HiSeq 2500. The public reads were reprocessed in TCRdb via fastp at Q25 and MiXCR, keeping in-frame beta chains. Each CDR3 protein appears once, grouped with its most common genes and DNA. The sample has roughly 540,000 distinct CDR3 sequences on record, under 30% of them singletons. 2.5% to 3.5% of the sample is held by the ten biggest clonotypes. These same data were also listed under a study on T cells expressing NK-cell markers. As described in the second report: TCR beta cDNA libraries were prepared using 5'RACE template switching, which introduced a universal primer site and unique molecular identifiers. Roughly 8 donors provided sorted CD3+CD56+NKG2C+, CD3+CD56+NKG2C- and CD3+CD56-NKG2C+ T-cell subsets, whose TCR beta-chain repertoires were profiled. Among the eight sequenced donors, seven were HCMV-seropositive and one was HCMV-seronegative. To restrict sorting to alphabetaTCR-expressing T cells, an anti-gammadeltaTCR antibody was added in several experiments. In five to seven donors, the dominant CD3+CD56+NKG2C+ clonotypes were among the top 10 CD8+ clonotypes and accounted for roughly 1.0-8% of CD8+ T cells. Those dominant clonotypes were again the most abundant among CD3+CD56-NKG2C+ cells in four donors, at about 28.3-65%. It remained unclear whether the expanded NKG2C-expressing T cell clones were specific for HCMV antigens. The eight sequenced donors were randomly selected healthy volunteers, three men and five women. To determine HCMV serostatus, a commercial ELISA kit was used to detect HCMV-specific IgG in serum. Peripheral blood mononuclear cells were isolated from blood by Ficoll density gradient centrifugation. CD4+ and CD8+ T cells were isolated from PBMC by magnetic immunoseparation with Miltenyi isolation kits. Synthesis of cDNA was primed from the TCR beta constant segment and was followed by two consecutive PCR amplification steps. Libraries were sequenced as 2 x 150 bp reads on Illumina HiSeq 2000/2500, MiSeq or NextSeq. Reads were demultiplexed and grouped by UMI with MIGEC, and clonotypes were assembled and quantified with MiTCR. Only TCR cDNA sequences supported by at least two reads were kept to exclude erroneous sequences. Downstream repertoire analysis used the tcR package, and clonotypes were matched across fractions by CDR3 nucleotide sequence plus V segment. Antigen specificity was annotated against VDJdb with VDJmatch, allowing one amino acid substitution in CDR3.

This receptor chain uses TRBV20-1 and TRBJ2-4, with the D gene not confidently named. The receptor comes from a man over 45 who received an inactivated influenza vaccine. Donor details come from another sample of the same person, matched by shared clones. The sequenced sample was CD4+ T cells sorted from PBMCs, obtained 11 to 12 days after vaccination. The encoded CDR3 is CSARETTKNIQYF. The nucleotide sequence reads TGCAGTGCTAGAGAAACCACCAAAAACATTCAGTACTTC.